This entry features one T cell receptor beta chain sequence. The antigen remains undetermined. This sample is drawn from a study of T cells after yellow fever vaccination. At the level of the study: The fractions with low cell numbers were processed using SMART-Seq v4 Ultra Low Input.

Via MiXCR, TCRdb re-called the 5' RACE reads, giving one row per CDR3 protein. The repertoire holds under 300,000 distinct CDR3 sequences, with 6.5% to 7.5% as singletons. Study-level points and caveats: A secondary response was less intense yet reached its peak sooner, at day 5 versus 15. Abundant clonotypes from the bulk population could have been carried over as contaminants into FACS-sorted repertoires. Re-detected after boosting: most primary clones, almost 97% of CD4 and under 90% of CD8.

Sequenced material: CD4+ T cells sorted from PBMCs, taken on the day of the yellow fever booster vaccination. This clonotype originated in a man aged 25-45 years who received the YFV17D yellow fever vaccine.

The CDR3, as DNA: TGCGCCAGCAGCTGGGAAACTGGAAACACCATATATTTT. This encodes CASSWETGNTIYF. The genes are TRBV5-1 and TRBJ1-3, with unresolved D. Germline V CDR1 and CDR2: SGHRS, YFSETQ. The CDR3 loop spans 13 amino acids. Trimming left V 3 bases short and J 2 bases short, with 6 bases between.